Following are 24 T cell receptor beta chains from one sample sequenced in a study of molecular identifiers for immune sequencing clone quantification. TCRdb re-analysed the PCR reads in MiXCR, keeping a single row per CDR3 protein. The data contain 40,000 to 50,000 distinct CDR3 sequences, under 25% of them singletons. Sequencing was carried out using naive CD8+ T cells from blood, with Jurkat cell RNA spiked in. The subset is: FACS-sorted CD8+CD4-CCR7+CD45RA+ naive T cells. Source of these receptors: a human donor in good health. Some libraries in this study had Jurkat cell RNA spiked in.

This rearrangement joins TRBV19 to TRBJ2-4; 9 bases match TRBD2. Germline trimming cut 5 bases from V and 6 bases from J; bases unmatched to any gene: 17. The CDR3 length is 18 residues. The V gene's germline CDR1 is LNHDA and CDR2 SQIVND (reference sequence). The chain's CDR3 is CASSETGLSGRLLNIQYF. The CDR3 region has the DNA TGTGCCAGTAGTGAGACAGGGCTTAGCGGGAGACTTTTAAACATTCAGTACTTC.

This clonotype was observed many times. This chain uses TRBV6-2 or TRBV6-3 with TRBJ2-3; 12 nucleotides align to TRBD2. The CDR3 contains 16 residues. The V and J ends lost 4 bases and 4 bases, in that order; junction bases with no gene match: 6. CDR1 is MNHEY and CDR2 is SVGEGT in the germline V gene. The CDR3 bases are TGTGCCAGCAGTTCCAGACTAGCGGGAGAACCAGATACGCAGTATTTT. This gives the protein CASSSRLAGEPDTQYF.

The V gene is TRBV12-3 or TRBV12-4, the J gene TRBJ2-4; D call uncertain. V was trimmed by 6 bases and J by 0 bases, leaving 6 bases between them. The CDR3 is made up of 13 amino acids. CDR3 amino acids: CASSQLAKNIQYF. The CDR3 DNA reads TGTGCCAGCAGCCAACTAGCCAAAAACATTCAGTACTTC.

This clonotype was counted ten times or more. V usage is TRBV7-9 and J usage is TRBJ1-1; TRBD1 matches at 11 bases. Per the germline V gene, CDR1 is SEHNR and CDR2 is FQNEAQ (reference sequence). CDR3 size: 14 residues. V lost 1 base to trimming and J lost 6 bases; unmatched junction nucleotides: 1. The DNA for the CDR3 is TGTGCCAGCAGCTTAGGGACAGGGGGCCCTGAAGCTTTCTTT. It is translated as CASSLGTGGPEAFF.

This clonotype was detected many times. The chain is built from TRBV30 and TRBJ2-1, with D perhaps matching TRBD2 (5 bases). The V gene's germline CDR1 is GTSNPN and CDR2 SVGIG (reference sequence). The CDR3 has 14 residues. V lost 0 bases to trimming and J lost 7 bases, with 13 bases between them. CDR3 nucleotide sequence: TGTGCCTGGAGTGTAGACTCTGGCGGGAATGAGCAGTTCTTC. Protein: CAWSVDSGGNEQFF. Full variable domain (rest looked up from reference TRBV30 and TRBJ2-1): SQTIHQWPATLVQPVGSPLSLECTVEGTSNPNLYWYRQAAGRGLQLLFYSVGIGQISSEVPQNLSASRPQDRQFILSSKKLLLSDSGFYLCAWSVDSGGNEQFFGPGTRLTVL.

This clonotype showed up many times. The genes are TRBV27 and TRBJ2-7, with 7 nucleotides matching TRBD1. CDR1 and CDR2 from the germline V gene are MNHEY and SMNVEV (reference sequence). The CDR3 has 13 amino acids. V was clipped by 6 bases and J by 2 bases; unmatched bases: 4. CDR3 DNA: TGTGCCAGCAGACTCACAGGGGCCTACGAGCAGTACTTC. Its translation: CASRLTGAYEQYF.

This clonotype was seen many times. The chain has TRBV6-2 or TRBV6-3 and TRBJ2-7; D uncertain. CDR3 length equals 16 residues. Trimming left V 8 bases short and J 2 bases short, with 22 bases between. The germline V gene has CDR1 MNHEY and CDR2 SVGEGT. In DNA, the CDR3 is TGTGCCAGCTCCTTTGGTGCTCAGATCCCTCCCTACGAGCAGTACTTC. The encoded protein is CASSFGAQIPPYEQYF.

This clonotype was picked up many times. This sequence joins TRBV28 and TRBJ2-1; D gene uncertain. The CDR3 covers 14 residues. The ends were cut back, 6 bases at V and 2 bases at J, with 11 bases in the middle. Germline lookup yields CDR1 MDHEN and CDR2 SYDVKM. CDR3 loop: CASSPRIPYNEQFF. The CDR3 DNA follows: TGTGCCAGCAGCCCAAGGATCCCCTACAATGAGCAGTTCTTC.

At least ten counts were recorded for this clonotype. This chain joins TRBV7-9 and TRBJ2-6, with TRBD1 matching over 7 bases. The CDR3 runs 20 residues. After removal of 2 bases from V and 0 bases from J, the junction contained 13 bases not matched to a gene. Germline V lookup: CDR1 SEHNR, CDR2 FQNEAQ (reference sequence). Here the CDR3 DNA reads TGTGCCAGCAGCTTACGAGACGGACAGGAATTCGGCTCTGGGGCCAACGTCCTGACTTTC. Protein: CASSLRDGQEFGSGANVLTF.

Many counts were recorded for this clonotype. The V and J genes are TRBV7-3 and TRBJ1-1, with TRBD1 matching over 9 bases. V dropped 5 bases and J dropped 3; count of bases not matched to a gene: 7. Germline-derived CDR1 and CDR2 are SGHTA and FQGTGA. The CDR3 is made up of 15 amino acids. CDR3 protein: CASSLGTGSYTEAFF. The CDR3 DNA reads as TGTGCCAGCAGCCTCGGGACAGGGTCTTACACTGAAGCTTTCTTT.

This clonotype was observed at least ten times. A single base separates this from a much larger clone, so it may be a read error. This likely comes from a read error, as the CDR3 has no conserved phenylalanine or tryptophan at its end. The chain couples TRBV7-9 to TRBJ2-3; 13 positions match TRBD2. V lost 5 bases and J lost 5; bases outside the gene matches: 7. Germline-derived CDR1 and CDR2 are SEHNR and FQNEAQ (reference sequence). The CDR3 is made up of 16 amino acids. Here the CDR3 DNA reads TGTGCCAGCAGCCCACTAGCGGGAGGGCCAAAAGATACGCAGTATTCT. Translated: CASSPLAGGPKDTQYS.

Details on this clonotype: Germline is not matched at one junction end, which may reflect a read error. The rearrangement uses TRBV5-3 and TRBJ2-7; D uncertain. TRBV5-3 is placed among ORFs of uncertain function. The CDR3 consists of 13 residues. CDR3 protein: CASSLTRCYERYF. CDR3 DNA sequence: TGTGCCAGTAGCCTCACCAGGTGCTACGAGCGGTACTTC.

This clonotype was counted many times. The chain uses TRBV7-9 and TRBJ1-1, with D tentatively TRBD1 (6 bases). V lost 5 bases, J lost 2 bases, and 18 bases lay in between. The CDR3 has 16 amino acids. Germline lookup yields CDR1 SEHNR and CDR2 FQNEAQ (reference sequence). CDR3 sequence reads: CASSRKLGTNNTEAFF. The CDR3 DNA reads as TGTGCCAGCAGCCGAAAGCTCGGGACAAACAACACTGAAGCTTTCTTT.

This clonotype was observed at least ten times. The CDR3 DNA sequence: TGTGCCAGTAGTATTGAGGACAGTCCCTACAATGAGCAGTTCTTC. It specifies CASSIEDSPYNEQFF. J is TRBJ2-1 and V is TRBV19; D is possibly TRBD1 (6 bases). The CDR3 consists of 15 residues. V lost 3 bases, J lost 2 bases, and 11 bases lay in between. Looked up from germline, CDR1 is LNHDA and CDR2 is SQIVND (reference sequence).

In this sample, this clonotype turned up many times. The rearrangement joins TRBV7-9 to TRBJ1-1; D not certain. The CDR3 is made up of 15 amino acids. The V end was cut by 4 bases, the J end by 1 base, with 13 bases between. The germline V gene encodes CDR1 SEHNR and CDR2 FQNEAQ (reference sequence). CDR3 sequence reads: CASSSILGENTEAFF. The CDR3 region has the DNA TGTGCCAGCAGCTCGATCTTGGGAGAGAACACTGAAGCTTTCTTT.

The V gene is TRBV6-5, the J gene TRBJ2-7; D is unresolved. Germline CDR1 is MNHEY and CDR2 is SVGAGI. The CDR3 runs 13 residues. V was cut by 6 bases and J by 2 bases, with 11 bases left in between. The CDR3 protein is CASSFQETYEQYF. CDR3 coding DNA: TGTGCCAGCAGCTTCCAGGAAACCTACGAGCAGTACTTC.

This clonotype was counted at least ten times. The CDR3 spells CAWSGDRVGETQYF. The CDR3 nucleotides read TGTGCCTGGAGTGGAGACAGGGTGGGTGAGACCCAGTACTTC. The gene calls are TRBV30 and TRBJ2-5, with 7 nucleotides matching TRBD1. V trimming: 1 base; J trimming: 5 bases; junction bases outside the gene matches: 7. The CDR3 runs to 14 residues. The germline gives CDR1 GTSNPN, CDR2 SVGIG (reference sequence).

This clonotype was observed many times. The V call is TRBV30, the J call TRBJ2-1; TRBD2 matches 9 bases. The ends lost 0 bases at V and 2 bases at J; junction bases unmatched: 17. The CDR3 is 20 residues long. Germline V gene data show CDR1 as GTSNPN and CDR2 as SVGIG (reference sequence). The CDR3 sequence: CAWSVGDPIIAGAPYNEQFF. The CDR3 nucleotides are TGTGCCTGGAGTGTAGGGGACCCGATTATAGCGGGGGCACCCTACAATGAGCAGTTCTTC.

To note about this clonotype: This may stem from a read error, because a much larger clone lies one nucleotide away. The V call is TRBV30, the J call TRBJ2-3; 7 bases match TRBD2. Unmatched junction bases numbered 6, after V lost 3 bases and J lost 0 bases. The CDR3 has 15 amino acids. CDR1 and CDR2 (germline): GTSNPN, SVGIG (reference sequence). The CDR3 coding sequence is TGTGCCTGGAGCCGGGCTAGCGGAAGCACAGATACGCAGTATTTT. Translation gives CAWSRASGSTDTQYF.

The gene calls are TRBV6-5 and TRBJ2-7, with D tentatively TRBD2 (6 bases). CDR1 is MNHEY, CDR2 SVGAGI, per germline. V was trimmed by 0 bases and J by 5 bases, leaving 11 bases between them. This CDR3 comprises 14 residues. CDR3 residues: CASSYSNSGDEQYF. For the CDR3, the DNA is TGTGCCAGCAGTTACTCGAATTCGGGAGACGAGCAGTACTTC.

As for this clonotype: Mismatch with germline at one junction end may stem from a read error. The CDR3 here is CASSLGLAGSYSEQFF. The CDR3 coding sequence is TGTGCCAGCAGCTTAGGGCTGGCGGGAAGCTACAGTGAGCAGTTCTTC. The J gene is TRBJ2-1, the V gene TRBV7-2, with D perhaps matching TRBD2 (6 bases). The CDR3 totals 16 residues. The V gene's germline CDR1 is SGHTA and CDR2 FQGNSA.

This clonotype occurred many times. V usage is TRBV20-1 and J usage is TRBJ2-7, with 11 nucleotides matching TRBD1. The CDR3 is made up of 13 amino acids. The J segment lost 4 bases and the V segment lost 5 bases, leaving 4 bases of the junction unmatched. Germline values: CDR1 DFQATT, CDR2 SNEGSKA (reference sequence). CDR3: CSAPGQGAYEQYF. In DNA form, the CDR3 reads TGCAGTGCTCCCGGACAGGGGGCGTACGAGCAGTACTTC.

The rearrangement uses TRBV7-2 and TRBJ1-4; TRBD1 is a possible D gene (5 bases). Germline V gene data show CDR1 as SGHTA and CDR2 as FQGNSA. The CDR3 spans 14 residues. V was clipped by 2 bases and J by 6 bases, with 10 bases between them. This CDR3 reads CASSLFLGDEKLFF. The CDR3 bases are TGTGCCAGCAGCTTATTTCTGGGGGATGAAAAACTGTTTTTT.

This clonotype was detected many times. The chain carries TRBV19 and TRBJ2-3; D uncertain. CDR3 length: 11 residues. CDR1 is LNHDA and CDR2 is SQIVND in the germline V gene (reference sequence). The germline V and J ends were trimmed by 5 bases and 4 bases, with 4 bases remaining between them. The CDR3 DNA follows: TGTGCCAGTAGTTGGGCAGATACGCAGTATTTT. It specifies CASSWADTQYF. Drawing the rest from reference TRBV19 and TRBJ2-3, the complete variable domain is DGGITQSPKYLFRKEGQNVTLSCEQNLNHDAMYWYRQDPGQGLRLIYYSQIVNDFQKGDIAEGYSVSREKKESFPLTVTSAQKNPTAFYLCASSWADTQYFGPGTRLTVL.